A single sample gave rise to the 16 T cell receptor beta chains below, sequenced in a study of shared clonotypes between healthy human individuals. Profiling relied on immunoSEQ multiplex PCR, and the TCRdb table lists in-frame clones only, not all of them. The sample holds about 320,000 clones, around 86% seen once. The sequenced material came from memory CD8+ T cells sorted from blood. Subset defined: CD45RO+ cells pooled with CCR7-negative TemRA cells. These receptors all stem from a man younger than 30 in good health.

This clone was counted once. The CDR3 spells CASSSLGTSGTYEQYF. The CDR3 DNA is TGTGCCAGCAGTTCACTCGGGACTAGCGGAACCTACGAGCAGTACTTC. The rearrangement joins TRBV27 to TRBJ2-7; TRBD2 aligns across 11 bases. The CDR3 contains 16 residues. Losses at the gene ends were 4 bases for V and 2 bases for J; bases not matched to a gene: 7. CDR1 and CDR2 (germline): MNHEY, SMNVEV (reference sequence).

The V gene is TRBV2, the J gene TRBJ2-3, with D unclear. Trimming pared 7 bases from V and 1 base from J, leaving 9 bases between. Germline-derived CDR1 and CDR2 are SNHLY and FYNNEI. The CDR3 is made up of 13 amino acids. The chain's CDR3 is CASTPVGTDTQYF. The CDR3 nucleotides read TGTGCCAGCACCCCTGTCGGCACAGATACGCAGTATTTT. The full variable domain, rest sourced from reference TRBV2 and TRBJ2-3, is EPEVTQTPSHQVTQMGQEVILRCVPISNHLYFYWYRQILGQKVEFLVSFYNNEISEKSEIFDDQFSVERPDGSNFTLKIRSTKLEDSAMYFCASTPVGTDTQYFGPGTRLTVL.

This clone was observed once. The rearrangement uses TRBV10-2 and TRBJ1-6, with 7 bases lining up with TRBD1. CDR1 WSHSY and CDR2 SAAADI come from the germline V gene. The trim removed 4 bases at V and 10 bases at J, leaving 4 bases unmatched. This CDR3 contains 13 residues. The CDR3 loop reads CASSVQGGSPLHF. In nucleotides, the CDR3 is TGCGCCAGCAGTGTGCAGGGGGGGTCACCCCTCCACTTT.

V is TRBV2 and J is TRBJ2-2; 8 nucleotides line up with TRBD1. After removal of 4 bases from V and 6 bases from J, the junction contained 7 bases not matched to a gene. Germline-derived CDR1 and CDR2 are SNHLY and FYNNEI. CDR3 length: 15 amino acids. This chain's CDR3 is CASSVTGEMPGELFF. The CDR3 DNA reads as TGTGCCAGCAGTGTGACAGGGGAAATGCCCGGGGAGCTGTTTTTT. The full variable domain, completed using reference TRBV2 and TRBJ2-2, is EPEVTQTPSHQVTQMGQEVILRCVPISNHLYFYWYRQILGQKVEFLVSFYNNEISEKSEIFDDQFSVERPDGSNFTLKIRSTKLEDSAMYFCASSVTGEMPGELFFGEGSRLTVL.

The table lists this clone with many counts. The chain uses TRBV2 and TRBJ2-2; unclear D gene. The CDR3 is 15 residues long. V lost 4 bases to trimming and J lost 6 bases, with 15 bases between them. CDR1 and CDR2 (germline): SNHLY, FYNNEI. The CDR3 nucleotides are TGTGCCAGCAGTGCCGCCGAAATCGCCCCCGGGGAGCTGTTTTTT. It codes for CASSAAEIAPGELFF.

The chain uses TRBV10-3 and TRBJ1-5, with D possibly being TRBD1 (5 bases). This CDR3 is 16 amino acids long. The germline V gene has CDR1 ENHRY and CDR2 SYGVKD. Between the trimmed V and J ends, which lost 0 bases and 2 bases, there was a span of 11 bases. CDR3 sequence (DNA): TGTGCCATCAGTGAGTCAGTGGGGGGAGGCAATCAGCCCCAGCATTTT. It encodes CAISESVGGGNQPQHF.

This clone was counted a few times. It is unclear where the CDR3 begins or ends on the DNA, so no DNA is shown, and the CDR3 is as TCRdb lists it. The genes are TRBV1 and TRBJ2-3; the table's TRBD2 call for D was not verified on the DNA. TRBV1 corresponds to a pseudogene. The CDR3 is 17 residues long, ends included. This CDR3 is CTSSQDVVAGGTDTQYF.

The rearrangement links TRBV28 to TRBJ2-5; 7 nucleotides agree with TRBD2. CDR1 is MDHEN, CDR2 SYDVKM, per germline. This CDR3 is built from 16 residues. J gave up 5 bases and V 5 bases, and 14 bases lay outside the gene matches. The CDR3 sequence: CASSGGNSGEWETQYF. The DNA of the CDR3 is TGTGCCAGCAGTGGGGGGAACAGCGGGGAATGGGAGACCCAGTACTTC.

This clone was seen once. The chain combines TRBV6-5 with TRBJ2-1; D is perhaps TRBD1 or TRBD2 (5 bases each). V was shortened by 2 bases and J by 2 bases, with 13 bases between the two germline ends. Germline CDR1 reads MNHEY; CDR2 reads SVGAGI. CDR3 size: 16 residues. DNA of the CDR3: TGTGCCAGCAGTTACGAGGGGCCGGAGCCCTACAATGAGCAGTTCTTC. Amino acids: CASSYEGPEPYNEQFF.

The chain uses TRBV28 and TRBJ2-2; no clear D. The V and J ends lost 2 bases and 4 bases respectively, with 14 bases between them. CDR1 and CDR2 (germline): MDHEN, SYDVKM. This CDR3 contains 16 residues. The CDR3 nucleotides read TGTGCCAGCAGTTTAGACCCAAAGACCCCCACCGGGGAGCTGTTTTTT. Encoded protein: CASSLDPKTPTGELFF.

V is TRBV30 and J is TRBJ2-7, with TRBD1 identical over 7 bases. V lost 7 bases, J lost 6 bases, and 12 bases stayed unmatched. The V gene's germline CDR1 is GTSNPN and CDR2 SVGIG (reference sequence). This CDR3 has 13 amino acids. As DNA, the CDR3 is TGTGCCTCCACGAGGGACAGTGAGGGCGAGCAGTACTTC. Protein sequence: CASTRDSEGEQYF.

J is TRBJ1-2 and V is TRBV5-1; 7 nucleotides agree with TRBD1. Germline CDR1 reads SGHRS; CDR2 reads YFSETQ. V lost 4 bases to trimming and J lost 6 bases; unmatched junction nucleotides: 3. This CDR3 is built from 12 residues. The CDR3 sequence is CASSATGDGYTF. In DNA form, the CDR3 reads TGCGCCAGCAGCGCAACAGGGGATGGCTACACCTTC.

The chain joins TRBV5-1 to TRBJ2-7, with TRBD2 matching 10 bases. The CDR3 loop spans 15 amino acids. With 0 bases clipped from V and 3 bases from J, the junction kept 3 bases outside the gene matches. Germline-derived CDR1 and CDR2 are SGHRS and YFSETQ. The CDR3 DNA reads as TGCGCCAGCAGCTTGGAGTTAGCGGGGGGCTACGAGCAGTACTTC. It codes for CASSLELAGGYEQYF. Variable domain in full (rest from reference TRBV5-1 and TRBJ2-7): KAGVTQTPRYLIKTRGQQVTLSCSPISGHRSVSWYQQTPGQGLQFLFEYFSETQRNKGNFPGRFSGRQFSNSRSEMNVSTLELGDSALYLCASSLELAGGYEQYFGPGTRLTVT.

This chain links TRBV7-9 with TRBJ1-2; perhaps TRBD1 as D (5 bases). CDR1 and CDR2 (germline): SEHNR, FQNEAQ (reference sequence). This CDR3 spans 15 amino acids. Trimming took 3 bases from V and 4 from J, leaving 15 bases between them. The CDR3 loop is CASSFLGAFPYGYTF. In DNA, the CDR3 is TGTGCCAGCAGCTTTTTAGGGGCTTTTCCCTATGGCTACACCTTC.

The chain employs TRBV7-9 and TRBJ2-3; the D is unclear. Germline CDR1 SEHNR, CDR2 FQNEAQ (reference sequence). Trimming took 3 bases from V and 0 from J, leaving 10 bases between them. CDR3 length: 15 residues. This CDR3 reads CASSFLTASTDTQYF. CDR3 in DNA: TGTGCCAGCAGCTTTTTGACGGCAAGCACAGATACGCAGTATTTT.

This clone was picked up a small number of times. The genes are TRBV6-5 and TRBJ2-3; weak D call: TRBD2 (6 bases). The CDR3 spans 15 residues. V was cut by 2 bases and J by 1 base, with 10 bases left in between. In germline, CDR1 is MNHEY, CDR2 SVGAGI. This chain's CDR3 is CASSYGGARTDTQYF. CDR3 coding DNA: TGTGCCAGCAGTTACGGCGGGGCGCGCACAGATACGCAGTATTTT.